The present entry profiles one T cell receptor beta chain with its context. The CDR3 consists of 17 residues. Trimming took 3 bases from V and 4 from J, leaving 20 bases between them. Germline-derived CDR1 and CDR2 are SGDLS and YYNGEE. The entry originates in a study of cytomegalovirus exposure and HLA in healthy donors. The PCR used 60 Vbeta and 13 Jbeta primers. The method was immunoSEQ multiplex PCR; TCRdb's version includes in-frame clones alone and lacks a portion of them. The sample yields tens of thousands of clones, roughly 78% seen once. Sequencing was carried out using PBMCs. The TCR originated in a male donor in good health and CMV-seropositive. The chain recombines TRBV9 with TRBJ1-3; D remains ambiguous. The CDR3 DNA sequence: TGTGCCAGCAGCGGGGCGGGGATCCCAGCTGGAGGAAACACCATATATTTT. Its protein product is CASSGAGIPAGGNTIYF.